The 31 T cell receptor beta chains presented below share a single source sample, sequenced in a study of Ad26.COV2.S vaccination and SARS-CoV-2 variants. The treatment denotes: some 19 received Ad26.COV2.S at low or high dose, single or two shots; about 5 received placebo; per-sample allocation not given. Collection of the samples took place on day 63 after the first injection of vaccine or placebo. Clones were read by immunoSEQ multiplex PCR, and TCRdb kept only the in-frame ones, dropping some. The data show 350,000 to 400,000 clones, 89% seen once. Sequenced material: peripheral blood, taken in a trial of Ad26.COV2.S vaccine versus placebo. These receptors were obtained from a person between 18 and 65 years old who received the Ad26.COV2.S COVID-19 vaccine or a placebo.

The chain is built from TRBV6-2 or TRBV6-3 and TRBJ2-2; D possibly matches TRBD1 or TRBD2 (7 bases each). In germline, CDR1 is MNHEY, CDR2 SVGEGT. The CDR3 covers 15 residues. Trimming took off 5 bases at V and 5 bases at J, with 15 bases between the two ends. The CDR3 nucleotides read TGTGCCAGCAGTCTCAGGGGGAGGGGTACCGGGGAGCTGTTTTTT. It yields the protein CASSLRGRGTGELFF.

This rearrangement joins TRBV5-1 to TRBJ2-3; unclear D gene. Germline values: CDR1 SGHRS, CDR2 YFSETQ. The CDR3 has 15 residues. V gave up 2 bases and J gave up 0 bases, with 10 bases separating them. The CDR3 coding sequence is TGCGCCAGCAGCTTCCGGCAGCCTAGCACAGATACGCAGTATTTT. Translation: CASSFRQPSTDTQYF.

The rearrangement joins TRBV28 to TRBJ1-5; no definite D call. The germline gives CDR1 MDHEN, CDR2 SYDVKM. CDR3 size: 13 residues. The V end was cut by 5 bases, the J end by 9 bases, with 14 bases between. The CDR3 nucleotides read TGTGCCAGCAGTCCTACTACGGGATGGCCCCAGCATTTT. Translated, it gives CASSPTTGWPQHF.

The rearrangement uses TRBV2 and TRBJ2-2, with 13 positions matching TRBD2. Germline-derived CDR1 and CDR2 are SNHLY and FYNNEI. The CDR3 sequence is 18 residues long. Trimming took 1 base from V and 5 from J; bases not matched to a gene: 7. DNA for the CDR3: TGTGCCAGCAGTGAAGTCCGACTAGCGGGAGGAGGTACCGGGGAGCTGTTTTTT. As protein: CASSEVRLAGGGTGELFF. The entire variable domain, with the rest obtained from reference TRBV2 and TRBJ2-2, is as follows: EPEVTQTPSHQVTQMGQEVILRCVPISNHLYFYWYRQILGQKVEFLVSFYNNEISEKSEIFDDQFSVERPDGSNFTLKIRSTKLEDSAMYFCASSEVRLAGGGTGELFFGEGSRLTVL.

The gene calls are TRBV29-1 and TRBJ2-1, with D unresolved. Trimming took off 4 bases at V and 0 bases at J, with 16 bases between the two ends. Germline CDR1 SQVTM, CDR2 ANQGSEA. This CDR3 region has 16 residues. This CDR3 is CSVGGGVGASYNEQFF. The CDR3 DNA is TGCAGCGTTGGTGGTGGCGTCGGAGCCTCCTACAATGAGCAGTTCTTC.

The CDR3, as DNA: TGCGCCAGCAGTGTACGAACCTCCTACAATGAGCAGTTCTTC. This encodes CASSVRTSYNEQFF. The chain employs TRBV10-1 and TRBJ2-1; D call uncertain. Germline V gives CDR1 WNHNN, CDR2 SYGVQD (reference sequence). Trimming took 4 bases from V and 0 from J, leaving 7 bases between them. This CDR3 comprises 14 residues.

Concerning this clone itself: Its ends do not fully match the called genes, so a read error is possible. The CDR3 spells CASSLGLAKTGELFF. The CDR3 bases are TGTGCCAGCAGCTTGGGGCTAGCGAAGACCGGGGAGCTGTTTTTT. The rearrangement joins TRBV5-4 to TRBJ2-2; possibly TRBD2 for D (6 bases). CDR1 is SGHNT, CDR2 YYREEE, per germline (reference sequence). This CDR3 is 15 amino acids long.

This rearrangement joins TRBV5-1 to TRBJ2-7; D ambiguous. Deletions cut 1 base from V and 2 bases from J, with 7 bases between. The CDR3 totals 13 residues. Germline V gene sequence: CDR1 SGHRS, CDR2 YFSETQ. The CDR3 loop is CASSLLPAYEQYF. The CDR3 region has the DNA TGCGCCAGCAGCTTGTTACCCGCCTACGAGCAGTACTTC.

The chain is built from TRBV3-1 (or the pseudogene TRBV3-2) and TRBJ2-3; a weak D match, TRBD2 (6 bases). Germline V gene data show CDR1 as LGHDT and CDR2 as YNNKEL (reference sequence). CDR3 size: 16 residues. Trimming took off 4 bases at V and 0 bases at J, with 14 bases between the two ends. The CDR3 nucleotides read TGTGCCAGCAGCCGAGAGACTAGTTCCAGCACAGATACGCAGTATTTT. It is translated as CASSRETSSSTDTQYF.

The rearrangement uses TRBV11-3 and TRBJ1-1; 7 positions match TRBD1. Germline loops: CDR1 SGHNT, CDR2 YENEEA. The trim removed 2 bases at V and 5 bases at J, leaving 11 bases unmatched. The CDR3 totals 16 residues. The CDR3 nucleotides read TGTGCCAGCAGCTTAATAGCAGGGGGGTTTGGAACTGAAGCTTTCTTT. It specifies CASSLIAGGFGTEAFF.

The chain uses TRBV12-5 and TRBJ2-5; no definite D call. The V and J ends lost 6 bases and 0 bases respectively, with 29 bases between them. Germline V gene data show CDR1 as LGHNT and CDR2 as FRNRAP. The CDR3 contains 20 residues. This CDR3 reads CASGTSCQRTFSVYQETQYF. CDR3 in DNA: TGTGCTAGTGGCACCTCGTGTCAGCGTACCTTTTCCGTGTACCAAGAGACCCAGTACTTC. The full variable domain, rest sourced from reference TRBV12-5 and TRBJ2-5, is DARVTQTPRHKVTEMGQEVTMRCQPILGHNTVFWYRQTMMQGLELLAYFRNRAPLDDSGMPKDRFSAEMPDATLATLKIQPSEPRDSAVYFCASGTSCQRTFSVYQETQYFGPGTRLLVL.

Here the CDR3 DNA reads TGCGCCAGCAGCTTGGGACGGCTCTACGAGCAGTACTTC. It codes for CASSLGRLYEQYF. The rearrangement joins TRBV5-1 to TRBJ2-7; D is undetermined. Germline assignment: CDR1 SGHRS and CDR2 YFSETQ. The V end lost 0 bases, the J end lost 3 bases, and 7 bases lay between the germline ends. The CDR3 has 13 residues. Full variable domain (rest looked up from reference TRBV5-1 and TRBJ2-7): KAGVTQTPRYLIKTRGQQVTLSCSPISGHRSVSWYQQTPGQGLQFLFEYFSETQRNKGNFPGRFSGRQFSNSRSEMNVSTLELGDSALYLCASSLGRLYEQYFGPGTRLTVT.

The genes are TRBV4-2 and TRBJ2-7; TRBD1 agrees at 11 bases. Germline V gene lookup returns CDR1 LGHNA and CDR2 YNFKEQ. There are 15 residues in the CDR3. J lost 6 bases, V lost 1 base, and 5 bases had no gene match. CDR3 in DNA: TGTGCCAGCAGCCAAGTGGGCGGACAGGGGGCCGAGCAGTACTTC. This sequence encodes CASSQVGGQGAEQYF.

V gene TRBV7-2 combines with J gene TRBJ1-3, with TRBD1 as a possible D gene (6 bases). Trimming shortened V by 2 bases and J by 2 bases, and 19 bases separated the two germline ends. Germline CDR1 and CDR2: SGHTA and FQGNSA. CDR3 length: 18 amino acids. The CDR3 region is CASSLHPDRRTPGNTIYF. DNA of the CDR3: TGTGCCAGCAGCTTACATCCTGACAGGAGAACGCCTGGAAACACCATATATTTT. The full variable domain, in which reference TRBV7-2 and TRBJ1-3 provide the parts outside the CDR3, is GAGVSQSPSNKVTEKGKDVELRCDPISGHTALYWYRQSLGQGLEFLIYFQGNSAPDKSGLPSDRFSAERTGGSVSTLTIQRTQQEDSAVYLCASSLHPDRRTPGNTIYFGEGSWLTVV.

The chain recombines TRBV7-2 with TRBJ2-7; no definite D call. This CDR3 is 14 amino acids long. Germline loops: CDR1 SGHTA, CDR2 FQGNSA. The V and J ends lost 2 bases and 5 bases respectively, with 13 bases between them. The CDR3 reads CASSLRVVDHEQYF. CDR3 DNA: TGTGCCAGCAGCTTAAGGGTAGTAGACCACGAGCAGTACTTC.

The chain combines TRBV27 with TRBJ1-5; D is ambiguous. Per germline, CDR1 MNHEY and CDR2 SMNVEV (reference sequence). Trimming removed 6 bases from V and 0 bases from J, with 6 bases in between. The CDR3 is made up of 13 amino acids. The CDR3 region has the DNA TGTGCCAGCAGGGCCTATAGCAATCAGCCCCAGCATTTT. It specifies CASRAYSNQPQHF.

The rearrangement links TRBV11-2 to TRBJ2-1; tentatively, D is TRBD1 (6 bases). Trimming stripped 0 bases from V and 9 bases from J, with 12 bases between. The germline CDR1 and CDR2 sequences are SGHAT and FQNNGV. The CDR3 consists of 14 residues. CDR3 amino acids: CASSLEPQGLEQFF. The CDR3 bases are TGTGCCAGCAGCTTAGAACCCCAGGGGCTTGAGCAGTTCTTC.

J is TRBJ2-5 and V is TRBV12-3 or TRBV12-4; D is uncertain. Trimming left V 6 bases short and J 5 bases short, with 10 bases between. The CDR3 runs to 12 residues. The CDR3 DNA sequence: TGTGCCAGCAGCATTAATGGGGAGACCCAGTACTTC. The encoded protein is CASSINGETQYF.

This chain connects TRBV28 to TRBJ1-5; a possible D gene is TRBD1 (5 bases). Germline CDR1 is MDHEN and CDR2 is SYDVKM. This CDR3 contains 16 residues. Deletions cut 5 bases from V and 3 bases from J, with 17 bases between. The CDR3 bases are TGTGCCAGCAGTCCCCTGACGAGGGGTAACAATCAGCCCCAGCATTTT. Amino acid sequence: CASSPLTRGNNQPQHF.

This chain joins TRBV29-1 and TRBJ2-5; D uncertain. The CDR3 covers 11 residues. The germline gives CDR1 SQVTM, CDR2 ANQGSEA. The V gene lost 7 bases and the J gene lost 4 bases, with 10 bases spanning the gap. CDR3 amino acids: CSAGRLETQYF. CDR3 DNA sequence: TGCAGCGCCGGGCGGCTAGAGACCCAGTACTTC.

The rearrangement links TRBV11-3 to TRBJ2-3; no firm D call. The germline V gene has CDR1 SGHNT and CDR2 YENEEA. V lost 4 bases and J lost 4, with 6 bases in between. The CDR3 has 12 amino acids. The CDR3, as DNA: TGTGCCAGCAGCTGGGGTGCAGATACGCAGTATTTT. It is translated as CASSWGADTQYF. The whole variable domain, remainder taken from reference TRBV11-3 and TRBJ2-3, is EAGVVQSPRYKIIEKKQPVAFWCNPISGHNTLYWYLQNLGQGPELLIRYENEEAVDDSQLPKDRFSAERLKGVDSTLKIQPAELGDSAVYLCASSWGADTQYFGPGTRLTVL.

The V call is TRBV28, the J call TRBJ1-1; D is unclear. This CDR3 comprises 11 residues. The germline V gene has CDR1 MDHEN and CDR2 SYDVKM. V lost 3 bases, J lost 4 bases, and 3 bases lay in between. CDR3: CASSFGTEAFF. DNA for the CDR3: TGTGCCAGCAGTTTTGGCACTGAAGCTTTCTTT.

The chain couples TRBV11-2 to TRBJ1-2; possible D gene TRBD1, 5 bases. This CDR3 spans 15 amino acids. Germline V lookup: CDR1 SGHAT, CDR2 FQNNGV. Trimming took 1 base from V and 3 from J, leaving 12 bases between them. CDR3 sequence: CASSLGGEEYYGYTF. The CDR3 nucleotides are TGTGCCAGCAGCTTAGGGGGGGAGGAGTACTATGGCTACACCTTC.

V is TRBV5-8 and J is TRBJ2-3; possible D gene TRBD1, 5 bases. V lost 1 base and J 2 bases, leaving 20 bases between the germline ends. CDR1 SGHTS and CDR2 YDEGEE come from the germline V gene. CDR3 length: 18 residues. CDR3 amino acids: CASSLRLRTGLHTDTQYF. The CDR3 DNA is TGTGCCAGCAGCTTGAGGTTGCGAACAGGTCTCCACACAGATACGCAGTATTTT.

Only one count was recorded for this clone. The CDR3 protein is CATSRGRTDTQYF. For the CDR3, the DNA is TGTGCCACTTCCAGGGGGCGCACAGATACGCAGTATTTT. V usage is TRBV24-1 and J usage is TRBJ2-3, with 8 nucleotides matching TRBD1. CDR1 is KGHDR, CDR2 SFDVKD, per germline. The V segment lost 10 bases and the J segment 1 base; nucleotides outside the gene matches: 3. The CDR3 spans 13 residues.

The V gene is TRBV27, the J gene TRBJ2-1; TRBD2 agrees at 14 bases. Germline V lookup: CDR1 MNHEY, CDR2 SMNVEV (reference sequence). V shed 5 bases, J shed 9 bases, and the junction held 3 bases outside the gene matches. The CDR3 spans 14 residues. CDR3 region: CASSPGLAGVEQFF. Here the CDR3 DNA reads TGTGCCAGCAGTCCGGGACTAGCGGGAGTTGAGCAGTTCTTC.

CDR3 residues: CASSLGTGDRNEQFF. CDR3 bases: TGCGCCAGCAGCCTCGGGACGGGGGACCGCAATGAGCAGTTCTTC. This chain joins TRBV4-1 and TRBJ2-1; maybe TRBD2 (6 bases). The germline gives CDR1 MGHRA, CDR2 YSYEKL. The V end lost 4 bases, the J end lost 6 bases, and 16 bases lay between the germline ends. There are 15 residues in the CDR3.

This clone came up a few times. The J gene is TRBJ2-7, the V gene TRBV23-1, with D possibly TRBD2 on 6 matching bases. TRBV23-1 qualifies as an ORF whose function is uncertain. The CDR3 loop spans 12 amino acids. Trimming took off 11 bases at V and 4 bases at J, with 15 bases between the two ends. CDR3 residues: CAGILADYEQYF. The CDR3, as DNA: TGCGCCGGGATATTAGCGGATTACGAGCAGTACTTC.

The J gene is TRBJ1-1, the V gene TRBV5-1, with D maybe TRBD1 (5 bases). Looked up from germline, CDR1 is SGHRS and CDR2 is YFSETQ. The CDR3 is 14 residues long. V was clipped by 6 bases and J by 0 bases, with 12 bases between them. The CDR3 loop is CASNNQGVNTEAFF. The CDR3, as DNA: TGCGCCAGCAACAATCAGGGAGTGAACACTGAAGCTTTCTTT.

The chain joins TRBV18 to TRBJ1-2; 7 bases agree with TRBD1. V gave up 6 bases and J gave up 4 bases; unmatched junction bases: 14. CDR1 is KGHSH and CDR2 is LQKENI in the germline V gene. The CDR3 loop spans 16 amino acids. The CDR3 is CASSPSTGEVGYGYTF. CDR3 sequence (DNA): TGTGCCAGCTCCCCGTCCACAGGGGAAGTTGGCTATGGCTACACCTTC.

The chain has TRBV7-9 and TRBJ1-6, with no clear D. The germline CDR1 and CDR2 sequences are SEHNR and FQNEAQ (reference sequence). With 1 base removed from V and 11 bases from J, the gap between germline ends came to 9 bases. This CDR3 region has 13 residues. CDR3: CASSLEALAPLHF. The CDR3 DNA reads TGTGCCAGCAGCTTAGAAGCGTTGGCACCCCTCCACTTT.